Included here is one T cell receptor (beta chain) sequence, with context. This clonotype was recorded many times. Its antigen target is currently unknown. Per-nucleotide qualities are absent, and no much larger clonotype sits a single base away. The library was produced with RT-PCR. These reads were obtained on an Illumina HiSeq 2500. TCRdb reprocessed the public reads (quality trimming at Q25 with fastp, clone calling with MiXCR) and kept in-frame beta chains. Rows are unified per CDR3 protein, each entry keeping the most common DNA and genes. In all, the sample holds roughly 650,000 distinct CDR3 sequences, and roughly 14% of those were seen once. The ten largest make up roughly 10% of the sample. The sample belongs to a study of response to subunit inactivated influenza vaccine (dated by TCRdb to 2016 to 2019). Background on the whole study: Deep quantitative profiling of the T cell receptor repertoire was used in the study to follow responses to a trivalent subunit inactivated influenza vaccine.

Overall study results and their limits: The authors proposed that each seasonal influenza vaccination may bring in only a limited number of new T cells.

V was cut back by 2 bases and J by 2 bases, leaving a gap of 10 bases between them. Its CDR3 holds 15 amino acids, cysteine through phenylalanine. The read is trimmed to its CDR3 DNA, 45 bases read in frame from base 1. The rearrangement joined TRBV12-3 or TRBV12-4 to TRBJ2-1, with no reliable assignment of the D segment. This specimen was PBMCs from blood, taken 11 to 12 days after vaccination. The TCR comes from a man between 45 and 60 years old who received an inactivated influenza vaccine. Donor details come from another sample of the same person, matched by shared clones. CDR3 loop: CASSLFLGTYNEQFF. The nucleotide sequence reads TGTGCCAGCAGTTTATTTCTGGGAACCTACAATGAGCAGTTCTTC.